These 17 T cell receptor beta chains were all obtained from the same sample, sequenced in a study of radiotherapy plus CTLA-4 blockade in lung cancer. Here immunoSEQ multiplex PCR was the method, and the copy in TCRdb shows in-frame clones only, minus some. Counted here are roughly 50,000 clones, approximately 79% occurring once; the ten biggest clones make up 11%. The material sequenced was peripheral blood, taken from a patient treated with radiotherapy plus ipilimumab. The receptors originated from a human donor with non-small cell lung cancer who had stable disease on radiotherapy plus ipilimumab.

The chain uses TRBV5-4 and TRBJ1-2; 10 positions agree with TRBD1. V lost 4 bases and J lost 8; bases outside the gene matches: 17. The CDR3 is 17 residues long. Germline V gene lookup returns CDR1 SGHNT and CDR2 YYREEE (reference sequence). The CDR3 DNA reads TGTGCCAGCAGCATGCCCGGACAGGGGGTCCAGCATCGGGGCTACACCTTC. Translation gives CASSMPGQGVQHRGYTF.

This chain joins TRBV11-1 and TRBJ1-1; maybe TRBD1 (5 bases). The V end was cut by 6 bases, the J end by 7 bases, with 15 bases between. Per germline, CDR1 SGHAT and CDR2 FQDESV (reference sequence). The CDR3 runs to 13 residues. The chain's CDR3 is CASSLYGTDEAFF. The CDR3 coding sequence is TGTGCCAGCAGTTTGTATGGGACGGATGAAGCTTTCTTT.

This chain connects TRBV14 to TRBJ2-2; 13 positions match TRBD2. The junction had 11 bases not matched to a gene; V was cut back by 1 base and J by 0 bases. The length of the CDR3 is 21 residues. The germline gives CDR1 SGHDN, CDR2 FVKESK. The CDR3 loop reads CASSQVRGTSGDHTNTGELFF. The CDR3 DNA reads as TGTGCCAGCAGCCAAGTTCGGGGGACTAGCGGGGACCATACGAACACCGGGGAGCTGTTTTTT.

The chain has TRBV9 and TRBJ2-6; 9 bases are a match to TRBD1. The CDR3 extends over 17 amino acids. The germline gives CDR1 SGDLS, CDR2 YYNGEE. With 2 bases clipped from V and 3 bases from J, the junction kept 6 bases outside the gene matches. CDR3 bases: TGTGCCAGCAGCGTCTGGACAGGGGTCGGTGGGGCCAACGTCCTGACTTTC. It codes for CASSVWTGVGGANVLTF. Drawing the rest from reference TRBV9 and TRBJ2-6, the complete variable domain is DSGVTQTPKHLITATGQRVTLRCSPRSGDLSVYWYQQSLDQGLQFLIQYYNGEERAKGNILERFSAQQFPDLHSELNLSSLELGDSALYFCASSVWTGVGGANVLTFGAGSRLTVL.

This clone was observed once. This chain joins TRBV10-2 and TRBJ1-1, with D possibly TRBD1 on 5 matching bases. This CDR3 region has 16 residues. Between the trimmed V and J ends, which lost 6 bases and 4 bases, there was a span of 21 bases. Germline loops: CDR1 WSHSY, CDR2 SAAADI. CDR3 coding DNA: TGCGCCAGCAGCGCCCCCGGGGGGATAAGGGTCACTGAAGCTTTCTTT. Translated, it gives CASSAPGGIRVTEAFF.

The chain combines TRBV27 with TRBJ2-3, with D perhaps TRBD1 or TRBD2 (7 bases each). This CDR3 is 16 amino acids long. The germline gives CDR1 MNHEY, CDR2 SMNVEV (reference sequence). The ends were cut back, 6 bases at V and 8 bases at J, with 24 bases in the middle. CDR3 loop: CASRKKGGGGSGTQYF. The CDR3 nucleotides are TGTGCCAGCAGGAAGAAGGGAGGGGGCGGGTCCGGTACGCAGTATTTT.

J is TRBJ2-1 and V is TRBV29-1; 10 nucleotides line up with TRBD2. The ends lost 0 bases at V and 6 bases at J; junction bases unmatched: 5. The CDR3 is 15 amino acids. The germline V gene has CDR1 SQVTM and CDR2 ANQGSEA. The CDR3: CSVEELAGVVNEQFF. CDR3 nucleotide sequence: TGCAGCGTTGAAGAGCTAGCGGGGGTCGTCAATGAGCAGTTCTTC.

CDR3 nucleotide sequence: TGTGCCAGCAGCTTTGGGACAGGGGGCGACGAGCAGTACTTC. Translation gives CASSFGTGGDEQYF. J is TRBJ2-7 and V is TRBV11-2, with 12 bases matching TRBD1. This CDR3 has 14 residues. Looked up from germline, CDR1 is SGHAT and CDR2 is FQNNGV. Losses at the gene ends were 3 bases for V and 5 bases for J; bases not matched to a gene: 2.

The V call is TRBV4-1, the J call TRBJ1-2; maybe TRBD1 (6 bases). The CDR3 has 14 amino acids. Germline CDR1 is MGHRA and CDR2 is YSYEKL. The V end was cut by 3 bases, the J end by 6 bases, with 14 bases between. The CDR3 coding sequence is TGCGCCAGCAGCCACGCTACAGGGTTTGATGGCTACACCTTC. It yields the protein CASSHATGFDGYTF.

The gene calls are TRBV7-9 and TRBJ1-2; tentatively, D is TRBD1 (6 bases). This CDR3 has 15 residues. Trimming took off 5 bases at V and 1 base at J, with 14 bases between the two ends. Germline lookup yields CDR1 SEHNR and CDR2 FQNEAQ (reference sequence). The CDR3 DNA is TGTGCCAGCAGCCTCACAGGGACGAGTAACTATGGCTACACCTTC. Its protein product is CASSLTGTSNYGYTF.

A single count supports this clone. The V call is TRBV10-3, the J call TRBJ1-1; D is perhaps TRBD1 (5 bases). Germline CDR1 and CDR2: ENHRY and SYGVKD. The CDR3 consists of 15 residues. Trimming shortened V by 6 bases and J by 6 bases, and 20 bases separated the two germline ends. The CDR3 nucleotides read TGTGCCATCAGAGGAACAGGTCGCACACTCCCTGAAGCTTTCTTT. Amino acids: CAIRGTGRTLPEAFF.

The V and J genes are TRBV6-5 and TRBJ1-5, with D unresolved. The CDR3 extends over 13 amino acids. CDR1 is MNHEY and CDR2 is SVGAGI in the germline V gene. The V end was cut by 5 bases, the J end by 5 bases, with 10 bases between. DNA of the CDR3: TGTGCCAGCAGTATCACCAACGATCAGCCCCAGCATTTT. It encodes CASSITNDQPQHF.

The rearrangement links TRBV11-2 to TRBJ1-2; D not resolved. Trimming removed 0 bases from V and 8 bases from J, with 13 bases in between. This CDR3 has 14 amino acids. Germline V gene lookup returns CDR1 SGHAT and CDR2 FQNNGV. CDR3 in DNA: TGTGCCAGCAGCTTAGATACGGCAACCTCAGGCTACACCTTC. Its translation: CASSLDTATSGYTF.

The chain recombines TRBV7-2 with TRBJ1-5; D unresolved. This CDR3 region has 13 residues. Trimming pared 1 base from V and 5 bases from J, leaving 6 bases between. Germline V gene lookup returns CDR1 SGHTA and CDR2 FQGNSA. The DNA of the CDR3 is TGTGCCAGCAGCTTAGTTTCAGATCAGCCCCAGCATTTT. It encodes CASSLVSDQPQHF.

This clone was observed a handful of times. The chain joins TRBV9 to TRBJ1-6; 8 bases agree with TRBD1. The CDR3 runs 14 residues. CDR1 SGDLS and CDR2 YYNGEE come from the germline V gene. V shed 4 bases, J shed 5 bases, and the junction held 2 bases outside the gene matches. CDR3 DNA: TGTGCCAGCAGCACGACAGGGGATAATTCACCCCTCCACTTT. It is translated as CASSTTGDNSPLHF. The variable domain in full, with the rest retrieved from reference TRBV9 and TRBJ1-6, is DSGVTQTPKHLITATGQRVTLRCSPRSGDLSVYWYQQSLDQGLQFLIQYYNGEERAKGNILERFSAQQFPDLHSELNLSSLELGDSALYFCASSTTGDNSPLHFGNGTRLTVT.

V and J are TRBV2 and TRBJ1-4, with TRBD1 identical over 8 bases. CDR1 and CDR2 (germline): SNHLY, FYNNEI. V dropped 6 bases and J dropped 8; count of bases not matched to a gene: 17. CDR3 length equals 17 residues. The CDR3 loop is CASRTGVAMAGKEKLFF. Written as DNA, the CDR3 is TGTGCCAGCAGGACAGGGGTCGCAATGGCTGGGAAAGAAAAACTGTTTTTT.

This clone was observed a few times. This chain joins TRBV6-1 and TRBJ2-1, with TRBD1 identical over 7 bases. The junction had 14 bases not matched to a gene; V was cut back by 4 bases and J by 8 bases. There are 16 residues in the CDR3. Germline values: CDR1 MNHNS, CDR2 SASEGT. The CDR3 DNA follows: TGTGCCAGCAGTGCCTTCGACAGGGCCTTCGGGTATGAGCAGTTCTTC. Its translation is CASSAFDRAFGYEQFF.